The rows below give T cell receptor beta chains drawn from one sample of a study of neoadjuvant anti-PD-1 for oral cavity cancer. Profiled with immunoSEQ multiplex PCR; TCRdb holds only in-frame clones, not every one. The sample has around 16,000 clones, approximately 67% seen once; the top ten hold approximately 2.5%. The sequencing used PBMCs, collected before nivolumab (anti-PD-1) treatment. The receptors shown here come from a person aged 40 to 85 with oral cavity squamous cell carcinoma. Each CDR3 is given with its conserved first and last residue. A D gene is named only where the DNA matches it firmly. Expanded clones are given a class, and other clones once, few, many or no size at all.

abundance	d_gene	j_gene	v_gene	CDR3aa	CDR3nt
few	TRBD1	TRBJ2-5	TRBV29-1	CSSGGGQGLKTQYF	TGCAGCTCTGGAGGGGGACAGGGTTTGAAGACCCAGTACTTC
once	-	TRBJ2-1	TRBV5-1	CASNLGAGRVNEQFF	TGCGCCAGCAACTTAGGGGCGGGTCGGGTAAATGAGCAGTTCTTC
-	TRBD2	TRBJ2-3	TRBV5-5	CASSFEVPGLAYSDTQYF	TGTGCCAGCAGCTTCGAAGTTCCGGGACTAGCTTACTCAGATACGCAGTATTTT
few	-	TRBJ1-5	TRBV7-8	CASSLQESQPQHF	TGTGCCAGCAGCCTCCAGGAAAGCCAGCCCCAGCATTTT
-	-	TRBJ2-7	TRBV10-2	CASSEVGDSYEQYF	TGCGCCAGCAGTGAGGTTGGAGATTCCTACGAGCAGTACTTC
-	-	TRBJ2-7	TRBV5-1	CASSEGLDYEQYF	TGCGCCAGCAGCGAGGGACTCGACTACGAGCAGTACTTC
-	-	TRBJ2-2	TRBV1	CTTGDPLTGELFF	TGCACTACGGGGGACCCCCTAACCGGGGAGCTGTTTTTT
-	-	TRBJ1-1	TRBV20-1	CSATERAFF	TGCAGTGCCACCGAGAGGGCTTTCTTT
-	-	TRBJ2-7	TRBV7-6	CASSLDDTSYEQYF	TGTGCCAGCAGCCTCGACGACACCTCCTACGAGCAGTACTTC
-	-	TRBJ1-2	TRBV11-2	CASSLEGLGSYTF	TGTGCCAGCAGCTTAGAAGGTCTCGGGAGCTACACCTTC
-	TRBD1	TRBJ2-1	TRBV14	CASSPVDRNNEQFF	TGTGCCAGCAGCCCCGTGGACAGGAACAATGAGCAGTTCTTC
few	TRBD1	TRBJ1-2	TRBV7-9	CASSFGFTGGARVGYGYTF	TGTGCCAGCAGCTTTGGGTTTACAGGGGGCGCGAGAGTCGGCTATGGCTACACCTTC
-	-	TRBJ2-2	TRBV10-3	CAISESHLANTGELFF	TGTGCCATCAGTGAGTCGCATCTTGCGAACACCGGGGAGCTGTTTTTT